This T cell receptor (beta chain) came from a study of early T cells in non-severe SARS-CoV-2 infection. Study-level background: Chains from this unsorted whole-blood bulk RNA could not be paired. Study findings and constraints: The VDJdb matching leaned toward anti-spike CD8 responses and overlooked private and CD4 specificities.

This clonotype was detected ten times or more. The antigen remains unidentified. Tagging with unique molecular identifiers was applied to individual cDNA molecules. TCRdb recomputed calls from the 5' RACE reads with MiXCR, one row per CDR3 protein. Of over 30,000 distinct CDR3 sequences listed, around 4.3% were seen once; the top ten hold over 5%. V gave up 7 bases and J gave up 6 bases; unmatched junction bases: 7. The CDR3 length is 14 residues. Germline V gene data show CDR1 as LNHDA and CDR2 as SQIVND (reference sequence). The TCR was taken from an adult who was a healthcare worker with PCR-confirmed SARS-CoV-2 infection or an uninfected control (not recorded which). The sequenced material came from whole blood. The chain couples TRBV19 to TRBJ2-2; TRBD1 aligns across 8 bases. CDR3 protein: CASNQGAGAGELFF. The CDR3 DNA follows: TGTGCCAGTAATCAGGGGGCTGGAGCCGGGGAGCTGTTTTTT.